Listed below are T cell receptor beta chains from one sample, sequenced in a study of regulatory T cells in long-lasting Graves disease. One entry per CDR3 protein, called by TCRdb with MiXCR from the multiplex PCR reads. Of 500,000 to 700,000 distinct CDR3 sequences listed, approximately 15% are singletons. A further study also used this sample, focusing on T cells in Graves' hyperthyroidism and ophthalmopathy.

The specimen was peripheral blood mononuclear cells (PBMCs), collected at new diagnosis, from a patient treated with antithyroid drugs. These TCRs come from a woman in her 30s with Graves disease. Both conserved end residues are part of each CDR3. The order of the fields is D gene, clone size, J gene, V gene, CDR3 protein, CDR3 DNA. A D gene is named only where the DNA matches it firmly. Size values are once, few and many counts, or a class for expanded clones, and some rows have none.

TRBD2,-,TRBJ2-3,TRBV28,CASRPTSLPTYF,TGTGCCAGCAGACCGACTAGCCTCCCGACGTATTTT
TRBD1,-,TRBJ1-2,TRBV18,CASNRGPIGYGYTF,TGTGCCAGCAACAGGGGGCCGATTGGATATGGCTACACCTTC
TRBD1,few,TRBJ2-5,TRBV20-1,CSARQTFGTGQETQYF,TGCAGTGCTAGACAAACGTTCGGGACAGGACAAGAGACCCAGTACTTC
-,-,TRBJ2-7,TRBV24-1,CATSNYLEGISYEQYF,TGTGCCACCAGCAACTATCTGGAGGGCATTTCCTACGAGCAGTACTTC
-,many,TRBJ1-1,TRBV27,CASSHDIRSTEAFF,TGTGCCAGCAGTCATGACATCAGGTCCACTGAAGCTTTCTTT
TRBD2,many,TRBJ2-7,TRBV28,CASTRSGGYEQYF,TGTGCCAGCACGCGGTCGGGAGGCTACGAGCAGTACTTC
TRBD1,few,TRBJ1-4,TRBV7-9,CASSATGTGGVEEEEKLFF,TGTGCCAGCAGCGCCACCGGGACAGGGGGCGTGGAAGAGGAAGAAAAACTGTTTTTT
TRBD1,-,TRBJ2-5,TRBV20-1,CSAGQGGQETQYF,TGCAGCGCTGGACAGGGGGGACAAGAGACCCAGTACTTC
TRBD1,-,TRBJ1-5,TRBV10-1,CASSGRQGVLFQPQHF,TGCGCCAGCAGTGGCAGGCAGGGGGTTCTTTTTCAGCCCCAGCATTTT
-,-,TRBJ2-5,TRBV30,CAWSGGPTQYF,TGTGCCTGGAGTGGCGGTCCGACCCAGTACTTC
-,few,TRBJ2-1,TRBV7-3,CASSLSSARDEQFF,TGTGCCAGCAGCTTAAGTAGCGCCCGTGATGAGCAGTTCTTC
TRBD2,-,TRBJ2-1,TRBV6-2/TRBV6-3,CASSYSILAGAGEQFF,TGTGCCAGCAGTTACTCGATACTAGCGGGAGCGGGTGAGCAGTTCTTC
-,many,TRBJ1-2,TRBV7-3,CASSEWGYTF,TGTGCCAGCAGCGAGTGGGGCTACACCTTC
TRBD2,few,TRBJ2-7,TRBV7-9,CASRLADSYEQYF,TGTGCCAGCAGGCTAGCGGACTCCTACGAGCAGTACTTC
-,-,TRBJ2-1,TRBV20-1,CSARDTVKNEQFF,TGCAGTGCTAGAGACACAGTGAAGAATGAGCAGTTCTTC
TRBD2,few,TRBJ2-1,TRBV6-5,CASSSLAGVSYNEQFF,TGTGCCAGCAGTTCCCTAGCGGGAGTCTCCTACAATGAGCAGTTCTTC
TRBD1,few,TRBJ1-2,TRBV3-1,CASSNPGQGYGYTF,TGTGCCAGCAGCAACCCGGGACAGGGGTATGGCTACACCTTC
-,few,TRBJ1-5,TRBV20-1,CSAGRGFVNQPQHF,TGCAGTGCTGGGCGCGGGTTTGTAAATCAGCCCCAGCATTTT
TRBD2,-,TRBJ2-1,TRBV19,CASKGLAGGGEQFF,TGTGCCAGTAAAGGGCTAGCGGGAGGAGGTGAGCAGTTCTTC
TRBD2,-,TRBJ2-2,TRBV19,CASSAGLEITGELLF,TGTGCCAGTAGTGCAGGACTAGAGATCACCGGGGAGCTGCTTTTT
-,many,TRBJ1-1,TRBV2,CASSEMGGNTEAFF,TGTGCCAGCAGTGAGATGGGGGGGAACACTGAAGCTTTCTTT